This note documents a single TCR beta chain sequence. The junction does not match germline at one end; this may be a read error. The same CDR3 arises from other DNA sequences in this sample as well. The sample originates from a study of cytomegalovirus exposure and HLA in healthy donors. Study overall: An early data release held 80 million or so unique TCRs from HLA-typed donors.

The germline V gene encodes CDR1 SGHRS and CDR2 YFSETQ. CDR3 length: 17 amino acids. The PCR was carried out with 60 Vbeta primers and 13 Jbeta primers. TCRdb's copy holds only in-frame clones and misses some; the assay was immunoSEQ multiplex PCR. This sample has roughly 55,000 clones, with 65% to 85% found just once. The rearrangement links TRBV5-1 to TRBJ1-6; D remains ambiguous. The TCR was taken from a female donor in good health and CMV-seronegative. Source material: PBMCs. This chain's CDR3 is CASSSDPRGSYNSPLHF. CDR3 nucleotide sequence: TGCGCCAGCAGCTCGGACCCCCGGGGTTCCTATAATTCCCCCCTCCACTTT.